This T cell receptor beta chain was identified in a study of blood T cell repertoires in COVID-19. Libraries were prepared by immunoSEQ multiplex PCR; TCRdb keeps only in-frame clonotypes and omits some of them. Among under 90,000 clones listed, roughly nine tenths were seen once. This clone came up once. The CDR3 extends over 14 amino acids. Germline V gives CDR1 SGHNT, CDR2 YYREEE (reference sequence). Trimming shortened V by 1 base and J by 4 bases, and 11 bases separated the two germline ends. This TCR was recovered from a man in his 60s with acute or convalescent COVID-19. The sequencing sample was made of peripheral blood. The chain recombines TRBV5-4 with TRBJ1-2, with D unclear. CDR3 region: CASSLWESLYGYTF. Here the CDR3 DNA reads TGTGCCAGCAGCTTGTGGGAGAGCCTCTATGGCTACACCTTC.